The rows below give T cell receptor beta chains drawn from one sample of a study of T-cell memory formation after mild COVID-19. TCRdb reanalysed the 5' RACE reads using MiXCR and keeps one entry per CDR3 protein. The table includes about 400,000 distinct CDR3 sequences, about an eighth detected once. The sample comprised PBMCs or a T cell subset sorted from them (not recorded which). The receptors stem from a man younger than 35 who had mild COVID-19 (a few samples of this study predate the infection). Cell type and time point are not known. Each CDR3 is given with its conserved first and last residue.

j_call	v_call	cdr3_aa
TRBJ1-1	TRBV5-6	CASSGTGAFNTEAFF
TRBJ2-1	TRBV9	CASSLGLGTSGGPPYNEQFF
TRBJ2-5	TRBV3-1	CASSGTPETQYF
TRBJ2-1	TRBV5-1	CASSSVAGEGEQFF
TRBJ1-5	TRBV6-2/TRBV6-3	CASSYSSQPQHF
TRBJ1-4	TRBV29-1	CSVKSLPGEKLFF
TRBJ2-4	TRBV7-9	CASSSPGLEKNIQYF
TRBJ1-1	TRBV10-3	CAISPQGVRHTEAFF
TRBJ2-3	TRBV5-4	CASSPGTAVPTSTDTQYF
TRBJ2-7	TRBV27	CASSLAVESSYEQYF
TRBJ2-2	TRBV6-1	CASSEWRTNTGELFF
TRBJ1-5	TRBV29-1	CSVSQGFNQPQHF
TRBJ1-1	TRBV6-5	CASSYTDAEAFF
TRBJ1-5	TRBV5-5	CASSIDVARPQHF
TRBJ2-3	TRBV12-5	CASGRGGLEDTQYF
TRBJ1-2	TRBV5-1	CASSLERLNGYTF
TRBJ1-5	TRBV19	CASSIEGVDQPQHF
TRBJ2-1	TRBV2	CASRGTSSGGASEQFF
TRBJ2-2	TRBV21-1	CASREGQGNTGELFF
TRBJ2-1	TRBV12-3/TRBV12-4	CASSFRLAGLGEQFF
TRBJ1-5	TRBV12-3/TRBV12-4	CASKPGLNSNQPQHF
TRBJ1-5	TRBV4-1	CARSPLGGATGMPQHF
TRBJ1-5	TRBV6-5	CASSYTGLSNQPQHF
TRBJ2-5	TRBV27	CATRGGQETQYF
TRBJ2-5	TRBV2	CASKTDRAGETQYF
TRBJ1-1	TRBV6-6	CASRNLRGERTEAFF
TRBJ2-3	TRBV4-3	CASSQIWVATDTQYF
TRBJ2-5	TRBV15	CATSTPSMGETQYF
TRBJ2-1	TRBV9	CASSPTGAPRYNEQFF
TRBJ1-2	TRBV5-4	CASSLVGQGKSYTF
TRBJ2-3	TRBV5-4	CASSWSTADTQYF
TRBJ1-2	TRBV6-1	CASNRPYGYTF
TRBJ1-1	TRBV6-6	CASNPKEIIAANTEAFF
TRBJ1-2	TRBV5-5	CASSQSRGYTF
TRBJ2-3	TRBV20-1	CSARDPRGGELTQYF
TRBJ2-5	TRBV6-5	CASSLDATGGETQYF
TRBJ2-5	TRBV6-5	CASKQGPETQYF
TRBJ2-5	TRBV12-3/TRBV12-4	CASTLAGGKETQYF